These T cell receptor beta chains were read from a single sample in a study of blood T cells in healthy people across ages. TCRdb ran MiXCR on the 5' RACE reads and lists one entry per CDR3 protein. Here the sample spans about a million distinct CDR3 sequences, about 48% being singletons. The sequenced material came from blood. The receptors were sampled from a man aged 30-40 years in good health. The CDR3 runs from the conserved cysteine through the conserved F or W. The order of the fields is J gene, V gene, CDR3 protein.

j_gene: TRBJ2-6
v_gene: TRBV12-3/TRBV12-4
CDR3aa: CASSLGTGNSGTNVLTF

j_gene: TRBJ2-5
v_gene: TRBV2
CDR3aa: CASRGTAQETQYF

j_gene: TRBJ2-3
v_gene: TRBV14
CDR3aa: CASNPEDSTDTQYF

j_gene: TRBJ1-2
v_gene: TRBV4-2
CDR3aa: CASSPRSGGGYGYTF

j_gene: TRBJ2-5
v_gene: TRBV2
CDR3aa: CASSTSGGQETQYF

j_gene: TRBJ1-1
v_gene: TRBV5-1
CDR3aa: CASSLGSGWKNTEAFF

j_gene: TRBJ2-6
v_gene: TRBV7-8
CDR3aa: CASTGGQGNSGANVLTF

j_gene: TRBJ2-7
v_gene: TRBV27
CDR3aa: CASGGMDRGSYEQYF

j_gene: TRBJ2-7
v_gene: TRBV21-1
CDR3aa: CASSKKGLEGSYEQYF

j_gene: TRBJ1-6
v_gene: TRBV7-2
CDR3aa: CASSLAEPPLHF

j_gene: TRBJ1-2
v_gene: TRBV5-1
CDR3aa: CASSKNLPSLTGETYGYTF

j_gene: TRBJ1-1
v_gene: TRBV28
CDR3aa: CASLAMNTEAFF

j_gene: TRBJ2-1
v_gene: TRBV5-4
CDR3aa: CASSSGGVYNEQFF

j_gene: NA
v_gene: TRBV28
CDR3aa: CASRNPQETQYF

j_gene: TRBJ1-4
v_gene: TRBV4-3
CDR3aa: CASSQDPTLRGREKLFF

j_gene: TRBJ2-7
v_gene: TRBV5-1
CDR3aa: CASSVENSYEQYF

j_gene: TRBJ2-3
v_gene: TRBV4-3
CDR3aa: CAGSQGLPVTGIDTQYF

j_gene: TRBJ1-1
v_gene: TRBV7-9
CDR3aa: CASSSRQSTEAFF

j_gene: TRBJ2-6
v_gene: TRBV4-1
CDR3aa: CASSQEGLGGANVLTF

j_gene: TRBJ1-4
v_gene: TRBV4-3
CDR3aa: CASSLQQGTNEKLFF